The clone carrying this T cell receptor beta chain was seen ten or more times. The source of the sample is a study of T cells after posttransplantation cyclophosphamide. Treatment was busulfan-fludarabine conditioning, a marrow graft, and cyclophosphamide on days +3 and +4. TCRdb's copy holds only in-frame clones and misses some; the assay was immunoSEQ multiplex PCR. Singletons are absent from the sample, which has about 14,000 clones. This CDR3 is 17 amino acids long. Germline V lookup: CDR1 SGHVS, CDR2 FNYEAQ. J lost 0 bases, V lost 4 bases, and 8 bases had no gene match. The chain joins TRBV7-6 to TRBJ2-1, with TRBD1 matching 8 bases. This receptor was taken from a female patient in her forties who received an allogeneic stem cell transplant from a related donor, was CMV-positive, and had no GVHD. A share of the T cells may be of graft donor origin. The starting material was PBMCs, obtained 1,000 to 1,200 days after allogeneic stem cell transplant with posttransplant cyclophosphamide. The CDR3 bases are TGTGCCAGCAGCTCCGGACAGGGCCACCCCTCCTACAATGAGCAGTTCTTC. Amino acid sequence: CASSSGQGHPSYNEQFF.